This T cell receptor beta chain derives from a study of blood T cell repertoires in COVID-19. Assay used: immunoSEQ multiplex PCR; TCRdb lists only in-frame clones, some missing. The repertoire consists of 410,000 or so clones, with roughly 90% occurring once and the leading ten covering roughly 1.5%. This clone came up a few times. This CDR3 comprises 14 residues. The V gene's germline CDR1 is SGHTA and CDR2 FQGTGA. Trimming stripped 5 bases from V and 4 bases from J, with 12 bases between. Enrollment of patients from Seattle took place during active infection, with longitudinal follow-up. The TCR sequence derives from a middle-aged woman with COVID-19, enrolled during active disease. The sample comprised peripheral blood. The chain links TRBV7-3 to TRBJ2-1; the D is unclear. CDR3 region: CASSELGEYNEQFF. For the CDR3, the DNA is TGTGCCAGCAGCGAGCTAGGCGAGTACAATGAGCAGTTCTTC.